These 21 T cell receptor beta chains came from one sample sequenced in a study of control samples from healthy donors and cancer patients. Clones were sequenced by immunoSEQ multiplex PCR, and TCRdb holds only the in-frame ones, with some missing. The sample shows approximately 100,000 clones, 86% of them seen only once. Sequencing input: blood. These receptors originate from a man aged 30 to 39 in good health.

The J gene is TRBJ1-1, the V gene TRBV6-6; the match to TRBD1 covers 9 bases. In germline, CDR1 is MNHNY, CDR2 SVGAGI (reference sequence). The CDR3 runs to 14 residues. V lost 2 bases to trimming and J lost 6 bases; unmatched junction nucleotides: 4. Here the CDR3 DNA reads TGTGCCAGCAGTTACGGACAGGGGTTCTCTGAAGCTTTCTTT. It yields the protein CASSYGQGFSEAFF.

J is TRBJ2-1 and V is TRBV6-5, with TRBD2 identical over 7 bases. V lost 6 bases and J lost 5; bases outside the gene matches: 7. This CDR3 has 14 residues. The germline V gene has CDR1 MNHEY and CDR2 SVGAGI. The CDR3 protein is CASRRGGPNNEQFF. The DNA of the CDR3 is TGTGCCAGCAGACGGGGAGGGCCTAACAATGAGCAGTTCTTC.

The J gene is TRBJ2-2, the V gene TRBV27; 7 bases match TRBD1. This CDR3 region has 16 residues. CDR1 is MNHEY and CDR2 is SMNVEV in the germline V gene (reference sequence). The J segment lost 0 bases and the V segment lost 2 bases, leaving 3 bases of the junction unmatched. CDR3 nucleotide sequence: TGTGCCAGCAGTTTAAGGGGGCCAGCGAACACCGGGGAGCTGTTTTTT. Encoded protein: CASSLRGPANTGELFF.

V gene TRBV28 combines with J gene TRBJ1-5; the D is unclear. Germline loops: CDR1 MDHEN, CDR2 SYDVKM. Deletions cut 6 bases from V and 1 base from J, with 13 bases between. The CDR3 is 15 residues long. The CDR3 sequence is CASRPQAVSNQPQHF. The CDR3 DNA sequence: TGTGCCAGCAGACCCCAGGCGGTAAGCAATCAGCCCCAGCATTTT.

This chain joins TRBV11-2 and TRBJ1-6; D is unresolved. The V end was cut by 5 bases, the J end by 7 bases, with 18 bases between. This CDR3 comprises 16 residues. The germline CDR1 and CDR2 sequences are SGHAT and FQNNGV. The DNA of the CDR3 is TGTGCCAGCAGCCTCCGTCCGGGCCTAAGGAATTCACCCCTCCACTTT. Encoded protein: CASSLRPGLRNSPLHF.

In DNA, the CDR3 is TGTGCCAGTATGAGACAGGGGGTCAACTCTGGGGCCAACGTCCTGACTTTC. This gives the protein CASMRQGVNSGANVLTF. J is TRBJ2-6 and V is TRBV19, with 9 bases matching TRBD1. The V and J ends lost 7 bases and 0 bases, in that order; junction bases with no gene match: 7. Germline V gene sequence: CDR1 LNHDA, CDR2 SQIVND (reference sequence). CDR3 length: 17 residues. The variable domain in full, completed from reference TRBV19 and TRBJ2-6, reads DGGITQSPKYLFRKEGQNVTLSCEQNLNHDAMYWYRQDPGQGLRLIYYSQIVNDFQKGDIAEGYSVSREKKESFPLTVTSAQKNPTAFYLCASMRQGVNSGANVLTFGAGSRLTVL.

The V and J genes are TRBV27 and TRBJ1-4; TRBD1 agrees at 9 bases. Germline CDR1 and CDR2: MNHEY and SMNVEV (reference sequence). This CDR3 contains 14 residues. With 0 bases clipped from V and 7 bases from J, the junction kept 0 bases outside the gene matches. Here the CDR3 DNA reads TGTGCCAGCAGTTTATCGACAGGGGGTGAAAAACTGTTTTTT. This translates into CASSLSTGGEKLFF.

The rearrangement links TRBV7-6 to TRBJ2-5, with D perhaps given as TRBD1 or TRBD2 (5 bases each). The CDR3 runs to 16 residues. V gave up 4 bases and J gave up 0 bases, with 15 bases separating them. CDR1 is SGHVS and CDR2 is FNYEAQ in the germline V gene. The CDR3 spells CASSSTWGPNQETQYF. DNA of the CDR3: TGTGCCAGCAGCTCCACGTGGGGACCAAACCAAGAGACCCAGTACTTC.

The rearrangement links TRBV7-9 to TRBJ2-3, with unresolved D. Germline CDR1 reads SEHNR; CDR2 reads FQNEAQ (reference sequence). V gave up 4 bases and J gave up 3 bases, with 8 bases separating them. The CDR3 totals 13 residues. The CDR3 sequence: CASSSPRTDTQYF. In nucleotides, the CDR3 is TGTGCCAGCAGCTCTCCAAGGACAGATACGCAGTATTTT.

The rearrangement uses TRBV12-5 and TRBJ1-5, with a tentative D call TRBD1 (5 bases). Germline CDR1 reads LGHNT; CDR2 reads FRNRAP. The V and J ends lost 9 bases and 10 bases respectively, with 16 bases between them. The CDR3 is 12 residues long. CDR3 amino acids: CASHLPQGPQHF. In nucleotides, the CDR3 is TGTGCTAGCCACCTGCCCCAGGGTCCCCAGCATTTT.

The genes are TRBV9 and TRBJ1-3, with D unresolved. Trimming removed 3 bases at V and 4 bases at J, with 2 bases between. CDR1 and CDR2 from the germline V gene are SGDLS and YYNGEE. CDR3 length equals 11 residues. In DNA, the CDR3 is TGTGCCAGCAGCGGGGGAAACACCATATATTTT. This sequence encodes CASSGGNTIYF.

The V and J genes are TRBV7-9 and TRBJ1-1; D is unclear. Germline assignment: CDR1 SEHNR and CDR2 FQNEAQ (reference sequence). There are 13 residues in the CDR3. V lost 3 bases and J lost 4, with 9 bases in between. The CDR3 bases are TGTGCCAGCAGCTTGACCAAGGGCACTGAAGCTTTCTTT. Its translation: CASSLTKGTEAFF.

The chain employs TRBV21-1 and TRBJ1-5; the table's D call TRBD1 went unverified against the DNA. TRBV21-1 is a pseudogene locus. The CDR3 spans 15 residues. The CDR3 loop reads CASSKGPRINQPQHF. The DNA of the CDR3 is TGTGCCAGCAGCAAAGGTCCCAGAATCAATCAGCCCCAGCATTTT.

DNA of the CDR3: TGTGCCAGCAGCCAAACGAGGGGAGGAAACACCATATATTTT. This encodes CASSQTRGGNTIYF. The chain employs TRBV14 and TRBJ1-3; a weak D match, TRBD1 (5 bases). The V end was cut by 2 bases, the J end by 4 bases, with 9 bases between. The germline gives CDR1 SGHDN, CDR2 FVKESK. CDR3 size: 14 residues.

This chain connects TRBV11-2 to TRBJ1-4, with D maybe TRBD1 (6 bases). The CDR3 covers 12 residues. Germline lookup yields CDR1 SGHAT and CDR2 FQNNGV. The V end was cut by 6 bases, the J end by 8 bases, with 10 bases between. In DNA, the CDR3 is TGTGCCAGCAGGGGGGCCGGAGAAAAACTGTTTTTT. Amino acids: CASRGAGEKLFF.

The V and J genes are TRBV11-2 and TRBJ2-5; possibly TRBD1 for D (5 bases). Looked up from germline, CDR1 is SGHAT and CDR2 is FQNNGV. CDR3 size: 15 residues. The V and J ends lost 3 bases and 4 bases respectively, with 15 bases between them. The CDR3: CASSLGVGPRETQYF. The DNA for the CDR3 is TGTGCCAGCAGCTTGGGCGTGGGGCCCAGAGAGACCCAGTACTTC.

This chain joins TRBV5-3 and TRBJ2-3; TRBD1 might be the D (5 bases). TRBV5-3 is an ORF, and what it does is uncertain. The CDR3 length is 19 residues. Trimming removed 0 bases from V and 0 bases from J, with 20 bases in between. The CDR3 coding sequence is TGTGCCAGAAGCTTGGTACAGGAAAAGAAGGGCACTAGCACAGATACGCAGTATTTT. Encoded protein: CARSLVQEKKGTSTDTQYF.

The chain is built from TRBV7-9 and TRBJ1-1; TRBD1 might be the D (5 bases). CDR3 length: 13 residues. Trimming removed 5 bases from V and 5 bases from J, with 12 bases in between. CDR1 and CDR2 from the germline V gene are SEHNR and FQNEAQ (reference sequence). The CDR3 protein is CASSDSGGTEAFF. In DNA, the CDR3 is TGTGCCAGCAGCGATTCCGGGGGGACTGAAGCTTTCTTT.

J is TRBJ2-7 and V is TRBV27; the match to TRBD1 covers 9 bases. This CDR3 contains 15 residues. The germline CDR1 and CDR2 sequences are MNHEY and SMNVEV (reference sequence). The J segment lost 4 bases and the V segment lost 6 bases, leaving 10 bases of the junction unmatched. The CDR3 is CASSYPPGQGYEQYF. The CDR3 DNA is TGTGCCAGCAGCTACCCCCCGGGACAGGGTTACGAGCAGTACTTC.

The chain links TRBV11-2 to TRBJ1-2, with 9 bases fitting TRBD1. The germline V gene has CDR1 SGHAT and CDR2 FQNNGV. The CDR3 has 13 amino acids. Germline trimming cut 6 bases from V and 6 bases from J; bases unmatched to any gene: 5. The CDR3 region is CASSGTGRDGYTF. The CDR3 DNA is TGTGCCAGCAGTGGGACAGGGAGGGATGGCTACACCTTC.

The gene calls are TRBV5-1 and TRBJ1-1; no clear D gene. The V end was cut by 3 bases, the J end by 2 bases, with 17 bases between. This CDR3 is built from 16 residues. The germline CDR1 and CDR2 sequences are SGHRS and YFSETQ. This CDR3 is CASSSTPKDPNTEAFF. The CDR3, as DNA: TGCGCCAGCAGCTCTACCCCCAAGGACCCCAACACTGAAGCTTTCTTT.